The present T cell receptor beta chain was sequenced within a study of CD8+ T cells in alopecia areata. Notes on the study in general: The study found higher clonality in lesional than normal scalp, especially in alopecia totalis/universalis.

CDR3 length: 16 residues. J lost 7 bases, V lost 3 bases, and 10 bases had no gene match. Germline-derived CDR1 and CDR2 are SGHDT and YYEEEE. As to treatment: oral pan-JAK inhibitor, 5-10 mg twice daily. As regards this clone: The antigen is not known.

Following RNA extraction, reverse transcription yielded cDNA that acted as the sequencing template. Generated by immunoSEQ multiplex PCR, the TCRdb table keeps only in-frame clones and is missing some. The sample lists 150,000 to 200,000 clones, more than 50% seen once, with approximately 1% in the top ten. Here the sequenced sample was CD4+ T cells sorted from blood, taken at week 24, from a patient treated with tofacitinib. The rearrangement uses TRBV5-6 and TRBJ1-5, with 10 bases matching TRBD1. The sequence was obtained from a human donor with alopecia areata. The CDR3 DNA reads TGTGCCAGCAGCTACGGGACAGGGGCCCTGGGGCAGCCCCAGCATTTT. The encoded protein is CASSYGTGALGQPQHF.